This T cell receptor beta chain was retrieved from a study of T cell repertoires in cytomegalovirus infection. Study-level background: Public TCR beta signatures indicated both CMV infection and matching HLA type. Study outcomes and limitations: Clonotype analysis showed dominance of the ex vivo response by HLA-C-restricted CMV-specific TCR beta clonotypes. Based on cumulative public TCR beta family frequency, carriers of CMV plus the relevant HLA were identified.

MiXCR, applied by TCRdb to the reads, yields one record per CDR3 protein. The sample lists 200,000 to 300,000 distinct CDR3 sequences, approximately 10% occurring once. This clonotype was recorded at least ten times. Its target is unknown. The germline V gene encodes CDR1 SGHTA and CDR2 FQGNSA. The CDR3 length is 13 residues. V was cut by 5 bases and J by 6 bases, with 10 bases left in between. Sample: PBMCs. The sequence was collected from a human donor in good health (CMV status not recorded). Some clones in this sample may be carry-over from other donors' samples. The V and J genes are TRBV7-2 and TRBJ2-2, with TRBD1 as a possible D gene (5 bases). DNA of the CDR3: TGTGCCAGCAGCCGATTAGGGGCCGGGGAGCTGTTTTTT. It codes for CASSRLGAGELFF.